This passage covers 8 T cell receptor beta chains from one sample sequenced in a study of patients and donors after allogeneic stem cell transplantation (dated by TCRdb to between 2020 and 2021). Library preparation employed RT-PCR. For sequencing, a NextSeq 550 was employed. TCRdb reprocessed the public reads (quality trimming at Q25 with fastp, clone calling with MiXCR) and kept in-frame beta chains. Entries that share a CDR3 protein sequence are merged under the most common genes and DNA. Here the sample has over 350,000 distinct CDR3 sequences; around 16% occur a single time. Of the sample, 7% to 7.5% falls within the top ten clones. Sequencing input: blood, either unsorted or a sorted T cell fraction (not recorded which). Receptors were obtained from a human donor who was either an allogeneic HSCT recipient or a stem cell or donor lymphocyte infusion donor (not recorded which). It is not recorded whose cells these are; they may come from a transplant donor.

The chain is built from TRBV5-1 and TRBJ1-1, with unresolved D. Germline V gene sequence: CDR1 SGHRS, CDR2 YFSETQ. Trimming removed 0 bases at V and 8 bases at J, with 14 bases between. The CDR3 length is 14 residues. This CDR3 is CASSLAYRGAEAFF. The DNA for the CDR3 is TGCGCCAGCAGCTTGGCCTATCGGGGAGCAGAAGCTTTCTTT.

The count of this clonotype is one. This chain uses TRBV3-1 with TRBJ2-5; D not resolved. Trimming took 3 bases from V and 5 from J, leaving 10 bases between them. Looked up from germline, CDR1 is LGHDT and CDR2 is YNNKEL (reference sequence). This CDR3 has 13 residues. The CDR3, as DNA: TGTGCCAGCAGCCAGGGTCACACGGAGACCCAGTACTTC. Amino acid sequence: CASSQGHTETQYF.

The rearrangement uses TRBV7-9 and TRBJ2-1; no firm D call. Trimming removed 2 bases from V and 1 base from J, with 9 bases in between. The CDR3 is 15 amino acids. Per germline, CDR1 SEHNR and CDR2 FQNEAQ (reference sequence). The CDR3 DNA sequence: TGTGCCAGCAGCTTACAAGGGCGGTCCTACAATGAGCAGTTCTTC. Protein sequence: CASSLQGRSYNEQFF.

The V gene is TRBV29-1, the J gene TRBJ1-5; perhaps TRBD1 as D (6 bases). Germline assignment: CDR1 SQVTM and CDR2 ANQGSEA. The CDR3 is 13 residues long. V lost 6 bases, J lost 2 bases, and 11 bases lay in between. DNA of the CDR3: TGCAGCGTGGGGGCAGGGGGCAATCAGCCCCAGCATTTT. Encoded protein: CSVGAGGNQPQHF. Full variable domain (outside the CDR3, taken from reference TRBV29-1 and TRBJ1-5): SAVISQKPSRDICQRGTSLTIQCQVDSQVTMMFWYRQQPGQSLTLIATANQGSEATYESGFVIDKFPISRPNLTFSTLTVSNMSPEDSSIYLCSVGAGGNQPQHFGDGTRLSIL.

In this sample, this clonotype turned up many times. The chain uses TRBV6-1 and TRBJ1-6; D possibly corresponds to TRBD1 (5 bases). Germline V gene data show CDR1 as MNHNS and CDR2 as SASEGT. Trimming left V 2 bases short and J 6 bases short, with 14 bases between. This CDR3 comprises 16 residues. CDR3 sequence: CASSELTGWGNSPLHF. For the CDR3, the DNA is TGTGCCAGCAGTGAACTCACAGGCTGGGGTAATTCACCCCTCCACTTT.

This clonotype showed up just a few times. At one end the junction does not follow the germline gene, possibly because of a read error. V usage is TRBV9 and J usage is TRBJ2-7; the match to TRBD1 covers 8 bases. CDR1 and CDR2 (germline): SGDLS, YYNGEE. The CDR3 is 13 amino acids. CDR3 in DNA: TGTGCCAGCAGCGTTTTCTCCGGGACAGGATTGAACTTC. Its translation is CASSVFSGTGLNF.

V gene TRBV7-9 combines with J gene TRBJ2-5; maybe TRBD2 (6 bases). The CDR3 length is 14 residues. Germline CDR1 and CDR2: SEHNR and FQNEAQ (reference sequence). V was pared by 1 base and J by 4 bases, with 10 bases between. CDR3: CASSLDWGVETQYF. CDR3 nucleotides: TGTGCCAGCAGCTTAGACTGGGGGGTAGAGACCCAGTACTTC. Full variable domain (rest looked up from reference TRBV7-9 and TRBJ2-5): DTGVSQNPRHKITKRGQNVTFRCDPISEHNRLYWYRQTLGQGPEFLTYFQNEAQLEKSRLLSDRFSAERPKGSFSTLEIQRTEQGDSAMYLCASSLDWGVETQYFGPGTRLLVL.

The rearrangement uses TRBV6-5 and TRBJ2-7, with 7 bases matching TRBD1. The V segment lost 2 bases and the J segment 2 bases; nucleotides outside the gene matches: 9. The length of the CDR3 is 16 residues. Germline V gives CDR1 MNHEY, CDR2 SVGAGI. CDR3 sequence reads: CASSYGRNRGTYEQYF. The CDR3 nucleotides read TGTGCCAGCAGTTACGGTCGAAACAGGGGAACCTACGAGCAGTACTTC.